Here is one TCR beta chain with its context. Its specificity is unknown. The data derive from a study of cytomegalovirus exposure and HLA in healthy donors. Study summary: A subsequent analysis reported that the roughly 120 validation repertoires were produced on the same platform that had also been used for the roughly 710 first-cohort repertoires. Findings and limits, study-wide: That first-cohort TCR clusters tended to co-occur in the 90 to 150 validation repertoires was found in a later analysis. A list of 164 TCR beta chains associated with cytomegalovirus was given. Most TCR sequences were uncommon, yet certain public TCRs appeared in many donors.

Trimming stripped 3 bases from V and 0 bases from J, with 9 bases between. Germline assignment: CDR1 MNHEY and CDR2 SMNVEV (reference sequence). The CDR3 is 14 residues long. Method: immunoSEQ multiplex PCR; TCRdb's copy keeps in-frame clones and lacks some. The sample has over 200,000 clones, nearly 90% seen once. The specimen sequenced was PBMCs. The receptor was derived from a woman between 18 and 29 years old in good health and CMV-seronegative. J is TRBJ2-7 and V is TRBV27; perhaps TRBD2 as D (6 bases). CDR3 DNA sequence: TGTGCCAGCAGTTTTATCGGGAGCTCCTACGAGCAGTACTTC. It translates to CASSFIGSSYEQYF.